The entry below describes one T cell receptor (beta chain). Relative to the germline gene, one junction end is altered; a read error may explain this. CDR1 and CDR2 (germline): MNHNY, SVGAGI (reference sequence). CDR3 length equals 15 residues. The data stem from a study of blood T cell repertoires in COVID-19. Study information: The study drew acute and convalescent COVID-19 samples from the United States, Italy and Spain. Nucleic acid was either cDNA or gDNA, and it came from T cells, B-cell-depleted T cells, or PBMCs.

Authors' data handling: Cell counts per sample came from amplifying reference gene primers. Clones were sequenced by immunoSEQ multiplex PCR, and TCRdb holds only the in-frame ones, with some missing. The V and J calls and clone size are taken from that table; D and trimming were inferred from the DNA. This sample yields 380,000 or so clones, of which more than 65% are seen a single time; about 1% belongs to the top ten. This sequence originates from a human donor with acute or convalescent COVID-19. The donor label of this sample is uncertain. Sample: peripheral blood. The chain joins TRBV6-6 to TRBJ2-3; D not resolved. The CDR3 sequence is CASSYIQVGTDTQYF. CDR3 bases: TGTGCCAGCAGTTACATTCAGGTGGGCACGGATACGCAGTATTTT.